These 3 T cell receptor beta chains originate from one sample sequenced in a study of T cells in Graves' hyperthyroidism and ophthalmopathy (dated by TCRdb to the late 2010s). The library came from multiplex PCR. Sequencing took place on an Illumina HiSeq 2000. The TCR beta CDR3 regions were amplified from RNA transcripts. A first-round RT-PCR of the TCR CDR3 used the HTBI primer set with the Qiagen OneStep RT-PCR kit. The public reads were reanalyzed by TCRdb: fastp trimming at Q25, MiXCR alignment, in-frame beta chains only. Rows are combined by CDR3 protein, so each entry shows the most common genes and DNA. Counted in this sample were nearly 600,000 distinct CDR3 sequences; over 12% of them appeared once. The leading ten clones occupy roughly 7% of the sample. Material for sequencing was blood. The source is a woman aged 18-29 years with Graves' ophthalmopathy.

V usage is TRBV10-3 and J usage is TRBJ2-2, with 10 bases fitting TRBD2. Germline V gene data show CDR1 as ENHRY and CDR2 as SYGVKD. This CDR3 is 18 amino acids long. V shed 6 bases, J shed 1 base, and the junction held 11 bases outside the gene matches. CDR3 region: CAISWDSRTSGNTGELFF. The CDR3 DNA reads TGTGCCATCAGCTGGGACAGCAGGACTAGCGGGAACACCGGGGAGCTGTTTTTT.

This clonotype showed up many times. DNA of the CDR3: TGTGCCAGCAGTTACCGGGGACCTGGAAACACCATATATTTT. Residues: CASSYRGPGNTIYF. The V and J genes are TRBV6-2 or TRBV6-3 and TRBJ1-3, with a possible D match to TRBD1 (5 bases). The germline V gene has CDR1 MNHEY and CDR2 SVGEGT. The CDR3 sequence is 14 residues long. The V and J ends lost 2 bases and 2 bases respectively, with 7 bases between them.

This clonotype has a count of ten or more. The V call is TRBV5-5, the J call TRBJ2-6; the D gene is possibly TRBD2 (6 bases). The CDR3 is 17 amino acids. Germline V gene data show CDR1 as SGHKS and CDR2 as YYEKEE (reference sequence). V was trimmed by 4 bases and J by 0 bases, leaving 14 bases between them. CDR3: CASSQPGTASGANVLTF. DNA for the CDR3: TGTGCCAGCAGCCAACCAGGGACTGCCTCTGGGGCCAACGTCCTGACTTTC.